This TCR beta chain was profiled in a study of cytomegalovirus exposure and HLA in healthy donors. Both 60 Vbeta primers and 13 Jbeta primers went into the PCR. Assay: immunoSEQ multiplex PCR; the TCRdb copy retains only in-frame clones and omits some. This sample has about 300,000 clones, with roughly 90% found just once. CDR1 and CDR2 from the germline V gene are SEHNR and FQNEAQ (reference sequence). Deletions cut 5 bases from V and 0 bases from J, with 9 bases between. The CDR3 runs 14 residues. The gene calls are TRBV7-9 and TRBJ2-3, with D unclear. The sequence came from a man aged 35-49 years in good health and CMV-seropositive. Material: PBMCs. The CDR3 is CASSTSTSTDTQYF. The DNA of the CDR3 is TGTGCCAGCAGCACTTCAACTAGCACAGATACGCAGTATTTT.